What follows are 27 T cell receptor beta chains derived from one specimen sequenced in a study of blood T cell repertoires in COVID-19. Libraries were prepared by immunoSEQ multiplex PCR; TCRdb keeps only in-frame clonotypes and omits some of them. The profile shows roughly 300,000 clones, approximately 90% of them singletons. Sequenced: PBMCs or T cells enriched from blood (not recorded which). The receptor set was obtained from a woman under 40 who had recovered from COVID-19.

The chain couples TRBV28 to TRBJ1-2; D is perhaps TRBD1 (6 bases). Per germline, CDR1 MDHEN and CDR2 SYDVKM. V was trimmed by 3 bases and J by 6 bases, leaving 14 bases between them. This CDR3 is built from 14 residues. In nucleotides, the CDR3 is TGTGCCAGCAGTTTTGTTCGGACAGCTAATGGCTACACCTTC. It is translated as CASSFVRTANGYTF.

For the CDR3, the DNA is TGTGCCAGCAGCCACCTCTCCACCGGGGCCGCGGGGGAGCAGTACTTC. This codes for CASSHLSTGAAGEQYF. This chain links TRBV11-2 with TRBJ2-7; D might be TRBD2 (6 bases). Germline V gene sequence: CDR1 SGHAT, CDR2 FQNNGV. V was shortened by 5 bases and J by 7 bases, with 24 bases between the two germline ends. This CDR3 has 16 amino acids.

This clone was seen a handful of times. The chain combines TRBV5-1 with TRBJ1-3; tentatively, D is TRBD1 (6 bases). The CDR3 is 15 residues long. Deletions cut 3 bases from V and 3 bases from J, with 13 bases between. Germline V CDR1 and CDR2: SGHRS, YFSETQ. CDR3 sequence: CASSSGTTGGNTIYF. The CDR3 DNA reads as TGCGCCAGCAGCTCCGGGACAACCGGTGGAAACACCATATATTTT.

The rearrangement links TRBV2 to TRBJ1-4; TRBD1 might be the D (6 bases). Trimming shortened V by 0 bases and J by 10 bases, and 12 bases separated the two germline ends. CDR3 length equals 14 residues. In germline, CDR1 is SNHLY, CDR2 FYNNEI. This CDR3 is CASSEALRGGKLFF. The CDR3 DNA follows: TGTGCCAGCAGTGAAGCGCTTAGGGGGGGAAAACTGTTTTTT.

This clone was found a few times. V is TRBV19 and J is TRBJ1-2, with a possible D match to TRBD1 (5 bases). Trimming removed 3 bases at V and 1 base at J, with 9 bases between. This CDR3 contains 14 residues. Germline CDR1 and CDR2: LNHDA and SQIVND (reference sequence). The CDR3 here is CASSIGDSNYGYTF. In DNA, the CDR3 is TGTGCCAGTAGTATCGGCGACAGTAACTATGGCTACACCTTC.

The table lists this clone with a count of one. The chain is built from TRBV30 and TRBJ2-7; weak D call: TRBD2 (5 bases). Between the trimmed V and J ends, which lost 4 bases and 7 bases, there was a span of 17 bases. The CDR3 is made up of 13 amino acids. CDR1 and CDR2 (germline): GTSNPN, SVGIG (reference sequence). CDR3: CAWTPSGSEEQYF. DNA for the CDR3: TGTGCCTGGACCCCATCGGGGTCGGAAGAGCAGTACTTC.

The rearrangement joins TRBV7-9 to TRBJ1-6; no clear D. Per the germline V gene, CDR1 is SEHNR and CDR2 is FQNEAQ (reference sequence). V lost 6 bases and J lost 0, with 9 bases in between. The CDR3 totals 15 residues. The CDR3 sequence: CASRPVSSYNSPLHF. The CDR3 region has the DNA TGTGCCAGCAGACCCGTTAGCTCCTATAATTCACCCCTCCACTTT.

The chain employs TRBV5-1 and TRBJ2-1, with D uncertain. Trimming removed 6 bases at V and 4 bases at J, with 20 bases between. The CDR3 spans 16 residues. The V gene's germline CDR1 is SGHRS and CDR2 YFSETQ. The CDR3 region has the DNA TGCGCCAGCACTACCGACATGGCCGAACCGTACAATGAGCAGTTCTTC. Translated, it gives CASTTDMAEPYNEQFF.

This chain joins TRBV2 and TRBJ2-2; maybe TRBD1 (5 bases). Germline V gene lookup returns CDR1 SNHLY and CDR2 FYNNEI. V lost 4 bases and J 8 bases, leaving 17 bases between the germline ends. The CDR3 loop spans 15 amino acids. CDR3 coding DNA: TGTGCCAGCAGTGGCAGACAGCCCCGATGGGGGGAGCTGTTTTTT. This gives the protein CASSGRQPRWGELFF.

This clone was counted a few times. The rearrangement joins TRBV27 to TRBJ1-2; D may be TRBD1 (6 bases). CDR1 and CDR2 from the germline V gene are MNHEY and SMNVEV (reference sequence). The ends were cut back, 3 bases at V and 7 bases at J, with 15 bases in the middle. This CDR3 has 14 residues. CDR3 sequence reads: CASSLRGPSGGYTF. The CDR3 coding sequence is TGTGCCAGCAGTTTGCGGGGGCCCTCAGGTGGCTACACCTTC.

The chain joins TRBV20-1 to TRBJ1-6, with TRBD1 matching 10 bases. CDR1 and CDR2 (germline): DFQATT, SNEGSKA (reference sequence). CDR3 length equals 15 residues. Unmatched junction bases numbered 9, after V lost 3 bases and J lost 10 bases. The chain's CDR3 is CSASRRQGAGSPLHF. DNA of the CDR3: TGCAGTGCTAGTCGAAGACAGGGGGCAGGATCACCCCTCCACTTT.

In its sample, this clone was seen once. The chain carries TRBV5-5 and TRBJ1-3; possible D gene TRBD1, 5 bases. Trimming removed 0 bases at V and 0 bases at J, with 19 bases between. The germline CDR1 and CDR2 sequences are SGHKS and YYEKEE (reference sequence). The CDR3 extends over 19 amino acids. In nucleotides, the CDR3 is TGTGCCAGCAGCTTGGCTCCAGGGTTTGAAGCAAGCTCTGGAAACACCATATATTTT. Encoded protein: CASSLAPGFEASSGNTIYF.

The chain combines TRBV19 with TRBJ1-6; D uncertain. Germline V CDR1 and CDR2: LNHDA, SQIVND (reference sequence). Between the trimmed V and J ends, which lost 9 bases and 0 bases, there was a span of 18 bases. This CDR3 comprises 17 residues. The CDR3 DNA is TGTGCCAGCGGTATAAATTTTGGGAGCTCCTATAATTCACCCCTCCACTTT. The encoded protein is CASGINFGSSYNSPLHF.

The V and J genes are TRBV13 and TRBJ2-7, with 8 bases matching TRBD2. The CDR3 covers 15 residues. With 2 bases clipped from V and 5 bases from J, the junction kept 8 bases outside the gene matches. Germline V CDR1 and CDR2: PRHDT, FYEKMQ (reference sequence). DNA of the CDR3: TGTGCCAGCAGCTTAACGGGGGGGGCGCTCAACGAGCAGTACTTC. The encoded protein is CASSLTGGALNEQYF.

This chain links TRBV28 with TRBJ1-5; 11 positions match TRBD1. The CDR3 has 17 amino acids. The trim removed 5 bases at V and 3 bases at J, leaving 9 bases unmatched. CDR1 MDHEN and CDR2 SYDVKM come from the germline V gene. As DNA, the CDR3 is TGTGCCAGCAGTACCCGGGACAGGGGGGGTCACAATCAGCCCCAGCATTTT. Translation: CASSTRDRGGHNQPQHF.

This clone was counted a few times. The rearrangement links TRBV28 to TRBJ1-6, with D maybe TRBD1 (5 bases). CDR3 size: 15 residues. V lost 4 bases and J 5 bases, leaving 12 bases between the germline ends. Germline values: CDR1 MDHEN, CDR2 SYDVKM. This CDR3 reads CASSSPGLNNSPLHF. The DNA for the CDR3 is TGTGCCAGCAGTTCACCGGGACTTAATAATTCACCCCTCCACTTT.

The V call is TRBV4-1, the J call TRBJ2-1; TRBD1 agrees at 10 bases. Germline CDR1 and CDR2: MGHRA and YSYEKL. Unmatched junction bases numbered 4, after V lost 9 bases and J lost 2 bases. The CDR3 covers 14 residues. CDR3 DNA sequence: TGCGCCAGTCGGGACAGGGGCCCCTACAATGAGCAGTTCTTC. This codes for CASRDRGPYNEQFF.

The genes are TRBV2 and TRBJ2-7; TRBD2 agrees at 9 bases. The ends lost 4 bases at V and 0 bases at J; junction bases unmatched: 10. Per germline, CDR1 SNHLY and CDR2 FYNNEI. The CDR3 is made up of 17 amino acids. The CDR3 is CASSALLAGSGSYEQYF. In DNA, the CDR3 is TGTGCCAGCAGTGCCCTTCTAGCGGGAAGTGGCTCCTACGAGCAGTACTTC.

The chain links TRBV4-2 to TRBJ1-1; no firm D call. Trimming cost V 0 bases and J 1 base, with 9 bases left between them. The germline V gene has CDR1 LGHNA and CDR2 YNFKEQ. The CDR3 is 15 amino acids. CDR3 amino acids: CASSQERVANTEAFF. CDR3 sequence (DNA): TGTGCCAGCAGCCAAGAGAGGGTCGCGAACACTGAAGCTTTCTTT.

This clone was seen just once. The V call is TRBV2, the J call TRBJ2-7, with D perhaps TRBD2 (7 bases). V lost 7 bases, J lost 6 bases, and 19 bases lay in between. CDR3 length equals 14 residues. Germline V gene lookup returns CDR1 SNHLY and CDR2 FYNNEI. CDR3 sequence: CASTGAGVAGEQYF. The CDR3 DNA sequence: TGTGCCAGCACGGGGGCGGGAGTGGCGGGCGAGCAGTACTTC.

The chain joins TRBV5-4 to TRBJ1-1; TRBD1 aligns across 7 bases. Germline CDR1 reads SGHNT; CDR2 reads YYREEE (reference sequence). Trimming removed 6 bases from V and 0 bases from J; junction bases left unmatched: 8. The CDR3 consists of 15 residues. CDR3 bases: TGTGCCAGCAACCGGAGGGGGCAGCTGAACACTGAAGCTTTCTTT. Residues: CASNRRGQLNTEAFF.

The V and J genes are TRBV3-1 (or the pseudogene TRBV3-2) and TRBJ2-2; 16 bases fit TRBD2. This CDR3 region has 18 residues. Germline CDR1 reads LGHDT; CDR2 reads YNNKEL (reference sequence). The J segment lost 7 bases and the V segment lost 1 base, leaving 6 bases of the junction unmatched. The CDR3 bases are TGTGCCAGCAGCCAAGCGGGGACTAGCGGGAGGGCTAGCGGGGAGCTGTTTTTT. Translated: CASSQAGTSGRASGELFF.

V gene TRBV7-8 combines with J gene TRBJ2-7; the D gene is possibly TRBD2 (5 bases). Germline loops: CDR1 SGHVS, CDR2 FQNEAQ. Trimming removed 2 bases at V and 3 bases at J, with 14 bases between. This CDR3 comprises 15 residues. CDR3 sequence (DNA): TGTGCCAGCAGCTTAAAGAGGGTGCAGCACTACGAGCAGTACTTC. Its translation: CASSLKRVQHYEQYF.

This rearrangement joins TRBV28 to TRBJ2-2, with D maybe TRBD2 (5 bases). V was clipped by 8 bases and J by 2 bases, with 15 bases between them. There are 15 residues in the CDR3. The germline V gene has CDR1 MDHEN and CDR2 SYDVKM. The CDR3 spells CASGMGSLNTGELFF. CDR3 bases: TGTGCCAGCGGAATGGGGAGCCTTAACACCGGGGAGCTGTTTTTT.

The V and J genes are TRBV6-2 or TRBV6-3 and TRBJ2-2; 7 positions match TRBD2. CDR1 and CDR2 (germline): MNHEY, SVGEGT. V lost 6 bases to trimming and J lost 7 bases; unmatched junction nucleotides: 14. CDR3 length: 16 residues. Written as DNA, the CDR3 is TGTGCCAGCAGCCCCGGACTAGGAGGCCTTATCGGGGAGCTGTTTTTT. Encoded protein: CASSPGLGGLIGELFF.

V and J are TRBV5-6 and TRBJ2-1; 9 nucleotides agree with TRBD2. J was trimmed by 9 bases and V by 1 base; bases with no gene match: 11. Germline V lookup: CDR1 SGHDT, CDR2 YYEEEE. The CDR3 has 16 amino acids. This chain's CDR3 is CASSLIVGASGTEQFF. Here the CDR3 DNA reads TGTGCCAGCAGCTTGATAGTTGGGGCTAGCGGGACTGAGCAGTTCTTC. Complete variable domain (other parts from reference TRBV5-6 and TRBJ2-1): DAGVTQSPTHLIKTRGQQVTLRCSPKSGHDTVSWYQQALGQGPQFIFQYYEEEERQRGNFPDRFSGHQFPNYSSELNVNALLLGDSALYLCASSLIVGASGTEQFFGPGTRLTVL.

V gene TRBV4-2 combines with J gene TRBJ1-5; D is perhaps TRBD1 (6 bases). V gave up 7 bases and J gave up 1 base, with 11 bases separating them. Germline V gene sequence: CDR1 LGHNA, CDR2 YNFKEQ. This CDR3 is built from 14 residues. The CDR3 is CASTKDRSNQPQHF. CDR3 DNA sequence: TGTGCCAGCACCAAAGACAGGAGCAATCAGCCCCAGCATTTT.